One and the same sample provided the 24 T cell receptor beta chains below, sequenced in a study of control samples from healthy donors and cancer patients. The table came from immunoSEQ multiplex PCR; TCRdb's copy has only in-frame clones and leaves some out. The table shows around 94,000 clones, with around 83% occurring only once. Sequencing was carried out using blood. The receptors shown here come from a woman between 50 and 59 years old in good health.

In its sample, this clone was seen once. The rearrangement joins TRBV7-2 to TRBJ2-7; 7 bases fit TRBD2. Germline V gives CDR1 SGHTA, CDR2 FQGNSA. CDR3 length: 14 amino acids. The V segment lost 2 bases and the J segment 2 bases; nucleotides outside the gene matches: 3. As DNA, the CDR3 is TGTGCCAGCAGCTTAACGGGGGGTACCTACGAGCAGTACTTC. Amino acids: CASSLTGGTYEQYF. Drawing the rest from reference TRBV7-2 and TRBJ2-7, the complete variable domain is GAGVSQSPSNKVTEKGKDVELRCDPISGHTALYWYRQSLGQGLEFLIYFQGNSAPDKSGLPSDRFSAERTGGSVSTLTIQRTQQEDSAVYLCASSLTGGTYEQYFGPGTRLTVT.

The chain is built from TRBV11-2 and TRBJ1-2; 10 bases match TRBD1. CDR1 and CDR2 (germline): SGHAT, FQNNGV. J was trimmed by 7 bases and V by 0 bases; bases with no gene match: 20. This CDR3 has 20 amino acids. This chain's CDR3 is CASSLDFEPGQGPFQTGYTF. DNA of the CDR3: TGTGCCAGCAGCTTAGATTTCGAACCGGGACAGGGGCCCTTTCAGACTGGCTACACCTTC.

The chain is built from TRBV11-3 and TRBJ1-1; no definite D call. V was shortened by 2 bases and J by 2 bases, with 9 bases between the two germline ends. The CDR3 spans 14 residues. The V gene's germline CDR1 is SGHNT and CDR2 YENEEA. The CDR3 DNA is TGTGCCAGCAGCTTAAGGCGGGGAAACACTGAAGCTTTCTTT. Its translation: CASSLRRGNTEAFF.

The chain employs TRBV28 and TRBJ2-3; 7 bases are a match to TRBD1. The junction had 13 bases not matched to a gene; V was cut back by 5 bases and J by 2 bases. Per the germline V gene, CDR1 is MDHEN and CDR2 is SYDVKM. The CDR3 covers 17 residues. The CDR3 is CASSGQPDRSDTDTQYF. The CDR3 region has the DNA TGTGCCAGCAGTGGACAACCGGACAGGTCCGACACAGATACGCAGTATTTT.

The chain recombines TRBV7-9 with TRBJ2-7; no clear D. Germline CDR1 and CDR2: SEHNR and FQNEAQ (reference sequence). V lost 5 bases, J lost 0 bases, and 17 bases lay in between. The CDR3 totals 16 residues. CDR3 amino acids: CASSGERNRNSYEQYF. CDR3 sequence (DNA): TGTGCCAGCAGCGGGGAAAGGAACAGAAACTCCTACGAGCAGTACTTC.

This clone was observed a single time. The genes are TRBV7-9 and TRBJ1-2, with D maybe TRBD1 (6 bases). V gave up 0 bases and J gave up 5 bases, with 13 bases separating them. The CDR3 covers 15 residues. In germline, CDR1 is SEHNR, CDR2 FQNEAQ (reference sequence). CDR3 nucleotide sequence: TGTGCCAGCAGCTTAGCGCTAACAGGGTCGTATGGCTACACCTTC. As protein: CASSLALTGSYGYTF. Full variable domain (remainder filled in from reference TRBV7-9 and TRBJ1-2): DTGVSQNPRHKITKRGQNVTFRCDPISEHNRLYWYRQTLGQGPEFLTYFQNEAQLEKSRLLSDRFSAERPKGSFSTLEIQRTEQGDSAMYLCASSLALTGSYGYTFGSGTRLTVV.

This clone was seen just once. V gene TRBV2 combines with J gene TRBJ2-1; D unresolved. The CDR3 loop spans 15 amino acids. The germline CDR1 and CDR2 sequences are SNHLY and FYNNEI. Trimming took off 7 bases at V and 1 base at J, with 14 bases between the two ends. CDR3 loop: CASKESDGSYNEQFF. The CDR3 region has the DNA TGTGCCAGCAAAGAAAGTGACGGATCCTACAATGAGCAGTTCTTC. The complete variable domain, with remaining parts taken from reference TRBV2 and TRBJ2-1, reads EPEVTQTPSHQVTQMGQEVILRCVPISNHLYFYWYRQILGQKVEFLVSFYNNEISEKSEIFDDQFSVERPDGSNFTLKIRSTKLEDSAMYFCASKESDGSYNEQFFGPGTRLTVL.

The chain joins TRBV7-8 to TRBJ2-4, with D unresolved. Trimming stripped 0 bases from V and 0 bases from J, with 3 bases between. The CDR3 is 14 amino acids. Germline V gene lookup returns CDR1 SGHVS and CDR2 FQNEAQ. Here the CDR3 DNA reads TGTGCCAGCAGCTTAGCTAGAGCCAAAAACATTCAGTACTTC. Protein sequence: CASSLARAKNIQYF.

The chain combines TRBV6-2 or TRBV6-3 with TRBJ2-5; D remains unclear. CDR3 length equals 16 residues. The germline V gene has CDR1 MNHEY and CDR2 SVGEGT. The germline V and J ends were trimmed by 6 bases and 2 bases, with 19 bases remaining between them. CDR3 region: CASSGPPHSPQETQYF. The CDR3 DNA follows: TGTGCCAGCAGCGGGCCCCCACACTCTCCGCAAGAGACCCAGTACTTC.

V and J are TRBV12-5 and TRBJ1-2, with D perhaps TRBD1 (5 bases). V lost 0 bases, J lost 4 bases, and 9 bases lay in between. The CDR3 is 14 amino acids. The germline gives CDR1 LGHNT, CDR2 FRNRAP. The CDR3 nucleotides are TGTGCTAGTGGTTTGGTAGGACACAGCTATGGCTACACCTTC. Its translation: CASGLVGHSYGYTF.

V and J are TRBV14 and TRBJ2-7; either TRBD1 or TRBD2 may supply D (5 bases each). This CDR3 comprises 16 residues. Germline CDR1 and CDR2: SGHDN and FVKESK. Trimming left V 1 base short and J 9 bases short, with 22 bases between. Written as DNA, the CDR3 is TGTGCCAGCAGCCAAGGGGCTCAGGTGGGGACGAGGGGGCAGTACTTC. Protein: CASSQGAQVGTRGQYF.

This clone is a singleton in its sample. CDR3 sequence reads: CSTYAAGKNTEAFF. DNA of the CDR3: TGTTCCACTTATGCGGCAGGGAAGAACACTGAAGCTTTCTTT. The V and J genes are TRBV7-9 and TRBJ1-1; D possibly corresponds to TRBD1 (5 bases). The CDR3 extends over 14 amino acids. CDR1 is SEHNR and CDR2 is FQNEAQ in the germline V gene (reference sequence).

The chain uses TRBV6-6 and TRBJ2-7, with D perhaps given as TRBD1 or TRBD2 (5 bases each). The CDR3 length is 12 residues. V lost 8 bases to trimming and J lost 4 bases, with 12 bases between them. Germline CDR1 reads MNHNY; CDR2 reads SVGAGI (reference sequence). The CDR3 sequence: CASWDPRYEQYF. CDR3 nucleotide sequence: TGTGCCAGCTGGGACCCTAGATACGAGCAGTACTTC.

V is TRBV6-5 and J is TRBJ1-2; 11 nucleotides align to TRBD1. The CDR3 loop spans 14 amino acids. The germline V gene encodes CDR1 MNHEY and CDR2 SVGAGI. Trimming cost V 5 bases and J 7 bases; bases outside gene matches: 6. The CDR3 bases are TGTGCCAGCAGTCCCGGACAGGGGGCTAGTGGCTACACCTTC. Its protein product is CASSPGQGASGYTF.

This chain links TRBV2 with TRBJ1-1; the D is unclear. V was clipped by 6 bases and J by 0 bases, with 17 bases between them. CDR1 SNHLY and CDR2 FYNNEI come from the germline V gene. The CDR3 runs 16 residues. The CDR3 loop reads CASSSGPLKLNTEAFF. The CDR3, as DNA: TGTGCCAGCAGCAGCGGGCCGCTCAAGCTGAACACTGAAGCTTTCTTT.

This chain joins TRBV25-1 and TRBJ2-2; no clear D gene. This CDR3 has 12 amino acids. The germline V gene has CDR1 MGHDK and CDR2 SYGVNS. Trimming removed 6 bases from V and 6 bases from J, with 8 bases in between. Written as DNA, the CDR3 is TGTGCCAGCAGAAGCCCCGCCGGGGAGCTGTTTTTT. As protein: CASRSPAGELFF.

The chain combines TRBV6-5 with TRBJ2-5; TRBD1 matches at 7 bases. Germline V gene lookup returns CDR1 MNHEY and CDR2 SVGAGI. The V gene end was trimmed by 6 bases and the J gene end by 5 bases; junction bases not matched to a gene: 9. The CDR3 extends over 14 amino acids. This CDR3 is CASSPTGFGETQYF. In nucleotides, the CDR3 is TGTGCCAGCAGCCCGACAGGGTTTGGGGAGACCCAGTACTTC.

The chain carries TRBV3-1 (or the pseudogene TRBV3-2) and TRBJ1-2; the D is unclear. The CDR3 loop spans 14 amino acids. Germline V gene data show CDR1 as LGHDT and CDR2 as YNNKEL (reference sequence). The ends were cut back, 1 base at V and 2 bases at J, with 8 bases in the middle. The CDR3 loop is CASSQVEGNYGYTF. CDR3 in DNA: TGTGCCAGCAGCCAAGTGGAGGGAAACTATGGCTACACCTTC.

This chain connects TRBV5-6 to TRBJ2-1, with 11 bases fitting TRBD1. Trimming removed 0 bases from V and 8 bases from J; junction bases left unmatched: 7. In germline, CDR1 is SGHDT, CDR2 YYEEEE. This CDR3 spans 16 amino acids. CDR3 nucleotide sequence: TGTGCCAGCAGCTTGGAAATGGGACAGGGGGTGGATGAGCAGTTCTTC. Translated: CASSLEMGQGVDEQFF.

By sample share, this clone is medium-sized (0.01 to 0.1%). The CDR3 DNA sequence: TGTGCCAGCAGCTTAGCGGTCTTGAACACTGAAGCTTTCTTT. This codes for CASSLAVLNTEAFF. This sequence joins TRBV7-2 and TRBJ1-1, with unresolved D. Germline V gene lookup returns CDR1 SGHTA and CDR2 FQGNSA. The germline V and J ends were trimmed by 0 bases and 0 bases, with 5 bases remaining between them. This CDR3 is built from 14 residues.

The V and J genes are TRBV12-3 or TRBV12-4 and TRBJ1-2, with D unresolved. The V gene lost 7 bases and the J gene lost 5 bases, with 11 bases spanning the gap. This CDR3 is 12 amino acids long. The CDR3 sequence: CASTLVQYGYTF. As DNA, the CDR3 is TGTGCCAGCACCTTAGTACAGTATGGCTACACCTTC.

This rearrangement joins TRBV4-2 to TRBJ2-4, with 7 bases identical to TRBD2. Per germline, CDR1 LGHNA and CDR2 YNFKEQ. CDR3 length: 16 amino acids. Unmatched junction bases numbered 11, after V lost 2 bases and J lost 7 bases. CDR3 residues: CASSQTSGGSSNIQYF. The CDR3 nucleotides are TGTGCCAGCAGCCAAACCTCAGGCGGGAGTTCGAACATTCAGTACTTC.

The rearrangement uses TRBV27 and TRBJ2-1; D possibly matches TRBD1 or TRBD2 (6 bases each). V was shortened by 1 base and J by 8 bases, with 18 bases between the two germline ends. This CDR3 contains 16 residues. Germline V gene lookup returns CDR1 MNHEY and CDR2 SMNVEV (reference sequence). This chain's CDR3 is CASSLFRGLGADEQFF. Written as DNA, the CDR3 is TGTGCCAGCAGTTTATTCCGGGGGCTGGGGGCTGATGAGCAGTTCTTC.

The gene calls are TRBV19 and TRBJ1-2, with D tentatively TRBD1 (6 bases). The CDR3 is 14 residues long. The germline CDR1 and CDR2 sequences are LNHDA and SQIVND (reference sequence). V lost 6 bases and J 5 bases, leaving 16 bases between the germline ends. The CDR3 region has the DNA TGTGCCAGTAGGAAACAGGGAGGAACTTATGGCTACACCTTC. This codes for CASRKQGGTYGYTF.